The 12 T cell receptor beta chains in this list originate from one sample, sequenced in a study of blood T cell repertoires in COVID-19 (dated by TCRdb to 2020 to 2022). The library relied on the immunoSEQ multiplex PCR assay. TCRdb provides this immuneACCESS table in a form limited to in-frame rearrangements. Some clones are lacking; in checked studies, under half of them reflect an unresolved V gene, and why the rest are absent is not known. The sample contains about 47,000 clones, less than 90% of them found a single time. The ten largest make up around 1.5% of the sample. Sequencing was carried out using peripheral blood. The receptors originated from a man aged 50-60 years with acute or convalescent COVID-19.

The chain couples TRBV6-2 or TRBV6-3 to TRBJ2-7, with a possible D match to TRBD1 (5 bases). The length of the CDR3 is 14 residues. CDR1 is MNHEY, CDR2 SVGEGT, per germline. Trimming took 4 bases from V and 0 from J, leaving 10 bases between them. In nucleotides, the CDR3 is TGTGCCAGCAGTTCAGGGATTAGCTCCTACGAGCAGTACTTC. Translation gives CASSSGISSYEQYF.

This chain connects TRBV7-2 to TRBJ1-2; perhaps TRBD1 as D (6 bases). The CDR3 extends over 16 amino acids. The ends were cut back, 5 bases at V and 7 bases at J, with 23 bases in the middle. CDR1 is SGHTA, CDR2 FQGNSA, per germline. Here the CDR3 DNA reads TGTGCCAGCAGCCCGCGATCTGGGGGCGGATTGAGTGGCTACACCTTC. Encoded protein: CASSPRSGGGLSGYTF.

The chain carries TRBV20-1 and TRBJ2-5; D unresolved. With 6 bases removed from V and 2 bases from J, the gap between germline ends came to 4 bases. Germline loops: CDR1 DFQATT, CDR2 SNEGSKA (reference sequence). The CDR3 consists of 10 residues. The CDR3 here is CSAYQETQYF. CDR3 sequence (DNA): TGCAGTGCCTATCAAGAGACCCAGTACTTC.

The chain couples TRBV28 to TRBJ1-3; 7 bases map to TRBD1. V dropped 11 bases and J dropped 4; count of bases not matched to a gene: 11. The V gene's germline CDR1 is MDHEN and CDR2 SYDVKM. The CDR3 extends over 14 amino acids. CDR3 in DNA: TGTGCCGGTCAGGGGGGTTACGCGGGAAACACCATATATTTT. It is translated as CAGQGGYAGNTIYF.

The V call is TRBV7-9, the J call TRBJ1-2; possible D gene TRBD1, 5 bases. The V end was cut by 2 bases, the J end by 2 bases, with 9 bases between. The CDR3 contains 14 residues. Germline V gene sequence: CDR1 SEHNR, CDR2 FQNEAQ (reference sequence). CDR3 DNA sequence: TGTGCCAGCAGCTTATCACAGGACAACTATGGCTACACCTTC. As protein: CASSLSQDNYGYTF. The whole variable domain, filled in from reference TRBV7-9 and TRBJ1-2, reads DTGVSQNPRHKITKRGQNVTFRCDPISEHNRLYWYRQTLGQGPEFLTYFQNEAQLEKSRLLSDRFSAERPKGSFSTLEIQRTEQGDSAMYLCASSLSQDNYGYTFGSGTRLTVV.

The chain employs TRBV15 and TRBJ2-7, with TRBD1 identical over 8 bases. The CDR3 is 15 amino acids. Per the germline V gene, CDR1 is LNHNV and CDR2 is YYDKDF (reference sequence). V trimming: 5 bases; J trimming: 5 bases; junction bases outside the gene matches: 11. CDR3 sequence (DNA): TGTGCCACCAGCCCTCGGACAGGGTTGGTAAACGAGCAGTACTTC. As protein: CATSPRTGLVNEQYF.

The chain combines TRBV14 with TRBJ2-2, with TRBD1 matching 7 bases. CDR3 length: 17 amino acids. Germline V CDR1 and CDR2: SGHDN, FVKESK. V shed 2 bases and J 5 bases; nucleotides not matched to a gene: 11. The CDR3: CASSQPTGALSTGELFF. The CDR3 coding sequence is TGTGCCAGCAGCCAACCTACAGGGGCGTTAAGTACCGGGGAGCTGTTTTTT. Using reference TRBV14 and TRBJ2-2 for the parts outside the CDR3, the full variable domain is EAGVTQFPSHSVIEKGQTVTLRCDPISGHDNLYWYRRVMGKEIKFLLHFVKESKQDESGMPNNRFLAERTGGTYSTLKVQPAELEDSGVYFCASSQPTGALSTGELFFGEGSRLTVL.

This clone came up once. The DNA for the CDR3 is TGCGCCAGCAGCTCCGTATCAGGGTCATTCTCCTACGAGCAGTACTTC. This sequence encodes CASSSVSGSFSYEQYF. The chain combines TRBV5-1 with TRBJ2-7; a weak D match, TRBD1 (5 bases). Germline V gene sequence: CDR1 SGHRS, CDR2 YFSETQ. V shed 3 bases and J shed 0 bases, with 16 bases lying between them. The CDR3 runs to 16 residues.

The V and J genes are TRBV4-3 and TRBJ1-2; the D gene is possibly TRBD1 (6 bases). The germline V gene encodes CDR1 LGHNA and CDR2 YSLEER. CDR3 length: 14 amino acids. Trimming took 4 bases from V and 2 from J, leaving 11 bases between them. This CDR3 reads CASSRATGNYGYTF. DNA of the CDR3: TGCGCCAGCAGCCGGGCTACAGGGAACTATGGCTACACCTTC.

This clone was observed a few times. This chain joins TRBV2 and TRBJ2-1; 9 bases fit TRBD2. This CDR3 contains 13 residues. V shed 6 bases and J 14 bases; nucleotides not matched to a gene: 11. The V gene's germline CDR1 is SNHLY and CDR2 FYNNEI. The CDR3 here is CASSATAGGAEFF. The CDR3 DNA follows: TGTGCCAGCAGCGCCACTGCGGGGGGGGCAGAGTTCTTC.

The chain recombines TRBV24-1 with TRBJ1-5; no definite D call. Looked up from germline, CDR1 is KGHDR and CDR2 is SFDVKD. Trimming shortened V by 2 bases and J by 7 bases, and 5 bases separated the two germline ends. This CDR3 comprises 12 residues. The CDR3, as DNA: TGTGCCACCAGTGATTCGGGGCAGCCCCAGCATTTT. Translated, it gives CATSDSGQPQHF.

The chain is built from TRBV6-5 and TRBJ1-5; D is unresolved. Germline CDR1 is MNHEY and CDR2 is SVGAGI. The CDR3 consists of 13 residues. Trimming pared 5 bases from V and 5 bases from J, leaving 10 bases between. CDR3 sequence: CASSLNTYQPQHF. DNA for the CDR3: TGTGCCAGCAGTCTTAACACGTATCAGCCCCAGCATTTT.